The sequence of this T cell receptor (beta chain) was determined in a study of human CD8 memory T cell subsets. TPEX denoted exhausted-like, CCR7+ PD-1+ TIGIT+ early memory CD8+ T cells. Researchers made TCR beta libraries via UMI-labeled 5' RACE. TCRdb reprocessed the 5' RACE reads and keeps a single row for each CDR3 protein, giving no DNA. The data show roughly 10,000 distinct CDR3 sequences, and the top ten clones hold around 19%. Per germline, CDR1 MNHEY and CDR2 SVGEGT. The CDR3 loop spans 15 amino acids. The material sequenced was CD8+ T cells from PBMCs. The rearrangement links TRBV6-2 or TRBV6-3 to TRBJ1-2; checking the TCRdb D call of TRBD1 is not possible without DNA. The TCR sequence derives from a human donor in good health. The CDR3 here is CASSYSGTGASGYTF.